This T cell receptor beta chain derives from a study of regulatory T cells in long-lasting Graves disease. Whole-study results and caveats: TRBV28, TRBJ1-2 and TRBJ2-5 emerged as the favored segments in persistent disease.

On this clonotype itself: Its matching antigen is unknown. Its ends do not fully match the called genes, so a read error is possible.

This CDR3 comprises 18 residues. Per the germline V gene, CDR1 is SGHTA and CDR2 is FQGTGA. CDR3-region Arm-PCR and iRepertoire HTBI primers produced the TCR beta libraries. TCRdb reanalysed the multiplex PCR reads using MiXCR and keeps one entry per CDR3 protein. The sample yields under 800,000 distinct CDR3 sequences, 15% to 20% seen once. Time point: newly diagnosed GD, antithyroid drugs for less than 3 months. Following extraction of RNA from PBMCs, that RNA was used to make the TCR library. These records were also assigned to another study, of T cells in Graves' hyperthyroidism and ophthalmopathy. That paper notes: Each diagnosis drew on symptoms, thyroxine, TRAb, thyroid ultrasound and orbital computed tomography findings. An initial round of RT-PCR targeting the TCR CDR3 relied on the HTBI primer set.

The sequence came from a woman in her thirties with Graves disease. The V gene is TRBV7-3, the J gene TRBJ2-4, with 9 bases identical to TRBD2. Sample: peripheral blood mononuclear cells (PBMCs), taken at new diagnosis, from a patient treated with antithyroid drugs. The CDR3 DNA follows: TGTGCCAGCAGCTTACTTCCCGTAGCGGGAGTGGGCAAAACCATTCAGTACTTC. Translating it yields CASSLLPVAGVGKTIQYF.